This T cell receptor beta chain appears in the sequencing data of a study of cytomegalovirus exposure and HLA in healthy donors. Study information: Earlier sequencing of about 200 million T cells yielded 95 million to 120 million unique TCR beta sequences. General study results and limits: Immune exposure information available was restricted to CMV serostatus. Cytomegalovirus association was listed for 150 to 200 TCR beta chains.

Comments on this clone: Its cognate antigen is unknown.

PCR involved 60 Vbeta and 13 Jbeta primers. Only in-frame clones appear in the TCRdb table, and some are missing; sequencing was by immunoSEQ multiplex PCR. The sample has some 100,000 clones, approximately 74% seen once. CDR3 length: 13 residues. CDR1 is MNHEY and CDR2 is SMNVEV in the germline V gene (reference sequence). The V gene lost 2 bases and the J gene lost 5 bases, with 7 bases spanning the gap. It was healthy bone marrow donors who served as donors. The TCR originated in a female donor in good health and CMV-seropositive. The J gene is TRBJ2-1, the V gene TRBV27; D is ambiguous. The sequenced sample was PBMCs. The CDR3 bases are TGTGCCAGCAGTTTAAGCGCCGACAATGAGCAGTTCTTC. Translated, it gives CASSLSADNEQFF.